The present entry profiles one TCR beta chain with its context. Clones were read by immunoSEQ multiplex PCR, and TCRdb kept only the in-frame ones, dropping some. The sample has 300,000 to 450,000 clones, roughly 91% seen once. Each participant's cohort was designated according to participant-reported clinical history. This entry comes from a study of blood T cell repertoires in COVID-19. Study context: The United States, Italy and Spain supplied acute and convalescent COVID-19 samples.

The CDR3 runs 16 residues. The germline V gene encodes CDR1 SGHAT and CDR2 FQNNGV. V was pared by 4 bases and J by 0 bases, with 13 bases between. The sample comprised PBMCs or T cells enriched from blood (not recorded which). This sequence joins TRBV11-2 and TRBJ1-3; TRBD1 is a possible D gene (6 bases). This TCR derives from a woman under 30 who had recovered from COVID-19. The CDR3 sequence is CASSWGTTTSGNTIYF. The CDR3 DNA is TGTGCCAGCAGCTGGGGGACAACGACCTCTGGAAACACCATATATTTT.